This entry lists 28 T cell receptor beta chains sequenced from one sample in a study of Ad26.COV2.S vaccination and SARS-CoV-2 variants. Clones were read by immunoSEQ multiplex PCR, and TCRdb kept only the in-frame ones, dropping some. The profile shows around 300,000 clones, around 90% of them singletons. The treatment denotes: around 19 received Ad26.COV2.S at low or high dose, single or two shots; about 5 received placebo; per-sample allocation not given. The study sampled participants on day 63 after the first vaccine or placebo injection. The sample consisted of peripheral blood, taken in a trial of Ad26.COV2.S vaccine versus placebo. These receptor sequences come from a person aged 18-60 years who received the Ad26.COV2.S COVID-19 vaccine or a placebo.

This clone was observed a few times. The V and J genes are TRBV6-4 and TRBJ1-2; TRBD1 is a possible D gene (5 bases). Trimming removed 3 bases at V and 4 bases at J, with 9 bases between. The CDR3 has 13 amino acids. The V gene's germline CDR1 is MRHNA and CDR2 SNTAGT. CDR3 loop: CASSEGRAYGYTF. The CDR3 DNA sequence: TGTGCCAGCAGTGAGGGCAGGGCCTATGGCTACACCTTC.

The rearrangement links TRBV29-1 to TRBJ1-2; no clear D gene. V was shortened by 2 bases and J by 3 bases, with 16 bases between the two germline ends. The V gene's germline CDR1 is SQVTM and CDR2 ANQGSEA. This CDR3 region has 15 residues. The CDR3: CSVELPETNDYGYTF. The CDR3 DNA is TGCAGCGTTGAATTGCCAGAGACTAATGACTATGGCTACACCTTC. Full variable domain (outside the CDR3, taken from reference TRBV29-1 and TRBJ1-2): SAVISQKPSRDICQRGTSLTIQCQVDSQVTMMFWYRQQPGQSLTLIATANQGSEATYESGFVIDKFPISRPNLTFSTLTVSNMSPEDSSIYLCSVELPETNDYGYTFGSGTRLTVV.

The CDR3 reads CSASGRVDEQFF. The CDR3 DNA follows: TGCAGTGCTAGTGGCAGGGTCGATGAGCAGTTCTTC. This rearrangement joins TRBV20-1 to TRBJ2-1; D might be TRBD1 (5 bases). Per the germline V gene, CDR1 is DFQATT and CDR2 is SNEGSKA (reference sequence). The CDR3 totals 12 residues. The V gene lost 3 bases and the J gene lost 8 bases, with 11 bases spanning the gap.

This chain connects TRBV19 to TRBJ1-5; D is unresolved. The CDR3 consists of 12 residues. CDR1 and CDR2 (germline): LNHDA, SQIVND (reference sequence). The V end was cut by 5 bases, the J end by 3 bases, with 5 bases between. The CDR3 bases are TGTGCCAGTAGTTCACACAATCAGCCCCAGCATTTT. Residues: CASSSHNQPQHF.

The chain recombines TRBV28 with TRBJ2-1; TRBD2 matches at 14 bases. The germline V gene encodes CDR1 MDHEN and CDR2 SYDVKM. J was trimmed by 9 bases and V by 10 bases; bases with no gene match: 11. The CDR3 contains 15 residues. The DNA for the CDR3 is TGTGCCACCACAGAGGGACTAGCGGGAGCCATTGAGCAGTTCTTC. Its protein product is CATTEGLAGAIEQFF.

This rearrangement joins TRBV9 to TRBJ1-1, with D perhaps TRBD1 (5 bases). CDR1 SGDLS and CDR2 YYNGEE come from the germline V gene. The CDR3 runs 14 residues. V lost 2 bases to trimming and J lost 1 base, with 9 bases between them. As DNA, the CDR3 is TGTGCCAGCAGCGTTACAGGAGGGAACACTGAAGCTTTCTTT. It codes for CASSVTGGNTEAFF.

This chain joins TRBV7-6 and TRBJ1-3; weak D call: TRBD1 (5 bases). This CDR3 region has 16 residues. Deletions cut 1 base from V and 7 bases from J, with 17 bases between. The germline gives CDR1 SGHVS, CDR2 FNYEAQ. CDR3 residues: CASSLGTRTGENTIYF. CDR3 DNA: TGTGCCAGCAGCTTAGGAACCCGTACGGGGGAGAACACCATATATTTT.

The chain links TRBV27 to TRBJ2-1; 13 positions agree with TRBD2. The V segment lost 3 bases and the J segment 4 bases; nucleotides outside the gene matches: 12. The CDR3 extends over 19 amino acids. The germline CDR1 and CDR2 sequences are MNHEY and SMNVEV (reference sequence). DNA of the CDR3: TGTGCCAGCAGTTTTCCCCCGGGACTAGCGGGGCAGAAATACAATGAGCAGTTCTTC. Protein sequence: CASSFPPGLAGQKYNEQFF.

The chain links TRBV4-1 to TRBJ2-5, with TRBD2 identical over 10 bases. The CDR3 consists of 16 residues. CDR1 is MGHRA, CDR2 YSYEKL, per germline. The V and J ends lost 2 bases and 6 bases, in that order; junction bases with no gene match: 9. The CDR3 region is CASSQSSTSGVKTQYF. DNA of the CDR3: TGCGCCAGCAGCCAATCAAGTACTAGCGGGGTTAAGACCCAGTACTTC.

The genes are TRBV19 and TRBJ1-1; D gene ambiguous. The CDR3 has 13 residues. The germline gives CDR1 LNHDA, CDR2 SQIVND (reference sequence). V was clipped by 3 bases and J by 1 base, with 6 bases between them. In nucleotides, the CDR3 is TGTGCCAGTAGTATGTTCAAGAACACTGAAGCTTTCTTT. Its translation is CASSMFKNTEAFF.

The rearrangement joins TRBV4-1 to TRBJ1-6; D is ambiguous. V was clipped by 1 base and J by 11 bases, with 3 bases between them. Germline V gene sequence: CDR1 MGHRA, CDR2 YSYEKL. CDR3 length: 11 residues. CDR3 bases: TGCGCCAGCAGCCAAGGAACACCCCTCCACTTT. As protein: CASSQGTPLHF.

V and J are TRBV25-1 and TRBJ1-5; 9 bases fit TRBD1. Germline loops: CDR1 MGHDK, CDR2 SYGVNS. CDR3 length: 15 amino acids. The ends lost 3 bases at V and 4 bases at J; junction bases unmatched: 4. The CDR3 coding sequence is TGTGCCAGCAGTGAGGCCGGGACAGGGAATCAGCCCCAGCATTTT. Encoded protein: CASSEAGTGNQPQHF.

This chain uses TRBV19 with TRBJ1-4; 7 nucleotides match TRBD1. J gave up 9 bases and V 9 bases, and 10 bases lay outside the gene matches. From germline, CDR1 is LNHDA and CDR2 SQIVND (reference sequence). CDR3 size: 13 residues. CDR3 DNA: TGTGCCAGCGAGACGACAGGGCGGCAAAAACTGTTTTTT. As protein: CASETTGRQKLFF.

The genes are TRBV4-2 and TRBJ1-1, with D unclear. This CDR3 comprises 14 residues. Germline V gene lookup returns CDR1 LGHNA and CDR2 YNFKEQ. Trimming took off 5 bases at V and 0 bases at J, with 10 bases between the two ends. The CDR3: CASSFFGMNTEAFF. The CDR3 DNA is TGTGCCAGCAGCTTTTTCGGGATGAACACTGAAGCTTTCTTT.

V gene TRBV11-3 combines with J gene TRBJ2-7; 8 nucleotides line up with TRBD1. The V gene's germline CDR1 is SGHNT and CDR2 YENEEA. This CDR3 has 16 residues. V lost 5 bases to trimming and J lost 6 bases; unmatched junction nucleotides: 15. The CDR3 region is CASSLGDRGKSCEQYF. The CDR3 region has the DNA TGTGCCAGCAGCCTCGGAGACAGGGGTAAGTCTTGCGAGCAGTACTTC.

The chain carries TRBV24-1 and TRBJ2-5; tentatively, D is TRBD2 (7 bases). V was clipped by 4 bases and J by 5 bases, with 10 bases between them. CDR1 is KGHDR, CDR2 SFDVKD, per germline. This CDR3 spans 13 amino acids. CDR3: CATSDGGRETQYF. The CDR3, as DNA: TGTGCCACCAGTGACGGGGGGCGGGAGACCCAGTACTTC.

V is TRBV28 and J is TRBJ1-4; no reliable D call. This CDR3 region has 12 residues. Per germline, CDR1 MDHEN and CDR2 SYDVKM. Trimming left V 0 bases short and J 8 bases short, with 4 bases between. The CDR3 DNA reads TGTGCCAGCAGTTTATGGCTAGAAAAACTGTTTTTT. Protein sequence: CASSLWLEKLFF.

The chain employs TRBV19 and TRBJ1-5, with TRBD1 matching 8 bases. V lost 9 bases and J lost 6; bases outside the gene matches: 10. This CDR3 is built from 14 residues. The germline V gene encodes CDR1 LNHDA and CDR2 SQIVND (reference sequence). The CDR3 DNA follows: TGTGCCAGCCACACAGGGGGTCGTGTTCAGCCCCAGCATTTT. This encodes CASHTGGRVQPQHF.

The rearrangement uses TRBV27 and TRBJ2-1; no definite D call. V was clipped by 3 bases and J by 5 bases, with 8 bases between them. CDR3 length equals 13 residues. Germline assignment: CDR1 MNHEY and CDR2 SMNVEV (reference sequence). DNA of the CDR3: TGTGCCAGCAGTTTCATGGCGAACAATGAGCAGTTCTTC. It specifies CASSFMANNEQFF.

J is TRBJ1-2 and V is TRBV19, with D tentatively TRBD1 (5 bases). V shed 1 base and J shed 0 bases, with 9 bases lying between them. The CDR3 loop spans 15 amino acids. Germline V lookup: CDR1 LNHDA, CDR2 SQIVND (reference sequence). The CDR3 sequence is CASSIATGPNYGYTF. The CDR3 DNA is TGTGCCAGTAGTATAGCCACAGGACCTAACTATGGCTACACCTTC.

This clone was seen more than once but under ten times. The rearrangement joins TRBV2 to TRBJ2-5; 9 bases fit TRBD2. Germline lookup yields CDR1 SNHLY and CDR2 FYNNEI. With 9 bases clipped from V and 4 bases from J, the junction kept 6 bases outside the gene matches. The CDR3 length is 13 residues. CDR3 nucleotide sequence: TGTGCCAGTGAAGCGGGAGGAGCAGAGACCCAGTACTTC. Its protein is CASEAGGAETQYF.

This clone occurred once. The chain has TRBV27 and TRBJ1-6; 9 nucleotides agree with TRBD1. The germline CDR1 and CDR2 sequences are MNHEY and SMNVEV (reference sequence). The CDR3 totals 18 residues. V lost 3 bases, J lost 9 bases, and 15 bases stayed unmatched. DNA of the CDR3: TGTGCCAGCAGTTTCTCCCCCAGGACAGGGGTGGTTGGTTCACCCCTCCACTTT. Translating it yields CASSFSPRTGVVGSPLHF.

This clone has only one observation. The genes are TRBV6-5 and TRBJ1-5, with D tentatively TRBD1 (6 bases). Per the germline V gene, CDR1 is MNHEY and CDR2 is SVGAGI. The V and J ends lost 5 bases and 7 bases respectively, with 15 bases between them. The CDR3 is 14 residues long. In DNA, the CDR3 is TGTGCCAGCAGTACCGACCCAGGGGTACAGCCCCAGCATTTT. Its protein product is CASSTDPGVQPQHF.

This rearrangement joins TRBV7-9 to TRBJ1-6; 7 bases fit TRBD1. This CDR3 region has 16 residues. Losses at the gene ends were 11 bases for V and 0 bases for J; bases not matched to a gene: 10. CDR1 and CDR2 from the germline V gene are SEHNR and FQNEAQ (reference sequence). CDR3 coding DNA: TGTGCCGTACAGGGGTCCGAAAGCTCCTATAATTCACCCCTCCACTTT. Protein: CAVQGSESSYNSPLHF.

The chain has TRBV27 and TRBJ2-1; 7 bases are shared with TRBD2. CDR1 and CDR2 (germline): MNHEY, SMNVEV (reference sequence). This CDR3 has 15 amino acids. Trimming removed 3 bases from V and 0 bases from J; junction bases left unmatched: 2. In nucleotides, the CDR3 is TGTGCCAGCAGTTTGGGGGGGTTCTCCTACAATGAGCAGTTCTTC. Translating it yields CASSLGGFSYNEQFF.

The J gene is TRBJ1-6, the V gene TRBV7-2; TRBD1 aligns across 8 bases. CDR1 is SGHTA and CDR2 is FQGNSA in the germline V gene. There are 15 residues in the CDR3. Germline trimming cut 4 bases from V and 10 bases from J; bases unmatched to any gene: 9. CDR3 DNA sequence: TGTGCCAGCAGCTCAAACGACAGGGGTTACTCACCCCTCCACTTT. Amino acids: CASSSNDRGYSPLHF.

The chain couples TRBV6-5 to TRBJ2-7; TRBD1 might be the D (6 bases). Trimming removed 2 bases from V and 6 bases from J, with 11 bases in between. The CDR3 contains 13 residues. Germline loops: CDR1 MNHEY, CDR2 SVGAGI. CDR3 protein: CASSYNTGLEQYF. CDR3 DNA sequence: TGTGCCAGCAGTTACAACACAGGGCTCGAGCAGTACTTC.

The chain has TRBV27 and TRBJ2-6; D not resolved. The CDR3 contains 15 residues. Trimming took off 3 bases at V and 1 base at J, with 7 bases between the two ends. CDR1 MNHEY and CDR2 SMNVEV come from the germline V gene (reference sequence). The CDR3 sequence is CASSFLQSGANVLTF. The CDR3 DNA follows: TGTGCCAGCAGTTTTTTGCAGTCTGGGGCCAACGTCCTGACTTTC.